The 5 T cell receptor beta chains presented below share a single source sample, sequenced in a study of blood T cell repertoires in COVID-19. TCRdb's copy holds only in-frame clones and misses some; the assay was immunoSEQ multiplex PCR. Of 60,000 to 75,000 clones listed, around 90% were seen once; the top ten hold approximately 4.6%. Material: peripheral blood. The receptors shown here come from a human donor in a cohort sampled during active COVID-19.

The genes are TRBV12-3 or TRBV12-4 and TRBJ2-4; no clear D gene. The CDR3 spans 12 residues. Trimming cost V 7 bases and J 5 bases, with 9 bases left between them. The CDR3 coding sequence is TGTGCCAGCATGGGCGTGGAAAACATTCAGTACTTC. This sequence encodes CASMGVENIQYF.

This clone appeared a single time. The chain links TRBV13 to TRBJ2-1; D uncertain. This CDR3 is 13 amino acids long. Germline V gene sequence: CDR1 PRHDT, CDR2 FYEKMQ (reference sequence). V was pared by 1 base and J by 3 bases, with 4 bases between. The CDR3 bases are TGTGCCAGCAGCTTAGCGTACTACAATGAGCAGTTCTTC. Protein: CASSLAYYNEQFF.

This chain links TRBV10-1 with TRBJ2-3; TRBD2 matches at 12 bases. The CDR3 runs 15 residues. The V gene's germline CDR1 is WNHNN and CDR2 SYGVQD (reference sequence). V lost 5 bases to trimming and J lost 3 bases; unmatched junction nucleotides: 3. As DNA, the CDR3 is TGCGCCAGCAGTCAAGGACTAGCGGGGACAGATACGCAGTATTTT. Its translation: CASSQGLAGTDTQYF.

This sequence joins TRBV6-1 and TRBJ1-5; D might be TRBD1 (6 bases). V was trimmed by 0 bases and J by 15 bases, leaving 12 bases between them. The CDR3 is made up of 12 amino acids. Germline CDR1 is MNHNS and CDR2 is SASEGT. The CDR3 nucleotides are TGTGCCAGCAGTGAAGCAGGACAGCTACCGCATTTT. Encoded protein: CASSEAGQLPHF.

The chain uses TRBV10-1 and TRBJ2-1; TRBD1 aligns across 8 bases. Germline CDR1 WNHNN, CDR2 SYGVQD (reference sequence). The trim removed 0 bases at V and 9 bases at J, leaving 10 bases unmatched. CDR3 length: 16 amino acids. CDR3 sequence: CASSESGQGRLSEQFF. The CDR3 nucleotides read TGCGCCAGCAGTGAGTCCGGACAGGGTAGGCTCAGTGAGCAGTTCTTC.